A selection of T cell receptor beta chains follows, all from one sample in a study of blood T cell repertoires in COVID-19. Profiling relied on immunoSEQ multiplex PCR, and the TCRdb table lists in-frame clones only, not all of them. This sample yields around 100,000 clones, of which 89% are seen a single time; 5.2% belongs to the top ten. The sequencing sample was made of peripheral blood. These receptors were collected from a man between 60 and 75 years old with COVID-19, enrolled during active disease. Both conserved end residues are part of each CDR3. A D gene is named only where the DNA matches it firmly. Size tells how often a clone was seen (once, few, many) or the class of an expanded clone, and some rows leave it out.

>TRBJ1-2|TRBV2|-|-
CASSVNSWDGYTF
TGTGCCAGCAGTGTGAACAGCTGGGATGGCTACACCTTC
>TRBJ1-2|TRBV3-1/TRBV3-2|TRBD1|-
CASSQGQGARGYTF
TGTGCCAGCAGCCAAGGTCAGGGGGCGAGGGGCTACACCTTC
>TRBJ1-1|TRBV6-2/TRBV6-3|-|-
CASSYSTGVPHSDTEAFF
TGTGCCAGCAGTTACTCGACAGGTGTGCCCCATTCGGACACTGAAGCTTTCTTT
>TRBJ1-2|TRBV28|-|-
CASNGAHYGYTF
TGTGCCAGCAATGGGGCCCACTATGGCTACACCTTC
>TRBJ1-1|TRBV10-2|-|-
CASSGVEGPKYNTEAFF
TGCGCCAGCAGTGGAGTGGAGGGGCCAAAGTACAACACTGAAGCTTTCTTT
>TRBJ2-5|TRBV7-9|-|-
CASSLDVEGETQYF
TGTGCCAGCAGCTTAGATGTCGAGGGAGAGACCCAGTACTTC
>TRBJ2-7|TRBV24-1|TRBD1|few
CATSASGTESSYEQYF
TGTGCCACCAGTGCGTCCGGGACAGAAAGCTCCTACGAGCAGTACTTC
>TRBJ1-6|TRBV28|-|-
CASSLRGYNSPLHF
TGTGCCAGCAGTTTACGGGGCTATAATTCACCCCTCCACTTT
>TRBJ2-7|TRBV28|TRBD1|-
CASSSRTGGNYEQYF
TGTGCCAGCAGTTCGAGGACAGGGGGCAACTACGAGCAGTACTTC
>TRBJ2-4|TRBV11-3|-|-
CASSLPLQDLAGKNIQYF
TGTGCCAGCAGCTTGCCCCTTCAGGATTTGGCCGGCAAAAACATTCAGTACTTC
>TRBJ1-6|TRBV6-6|-|once
CASKEESPLHF
TGTGCCAGCAAGGAGGAATCACCCCTCCACTTT
>TRBJ1-2|TRBV6-5|-|-
CASPPGRFDYGYTF
TGTGCCAGCCCCCCCGGTCGGTTTGATTATGGCTACACCTTC
>TRBJ2-1|TRBV7-2|TRBD1|-
CASSSDRVKNEQFF
TGTGCCAGCAGCTCGGACAGGGTAAAGAATGAGCAGTTCTTC
>TRBJ1-1|TRBV5-1|TRBD1|-
CASSRTGLNTEAFF
TGCGCCAGCAGCCGGACAGGGCTGAACACTGAAGCTTTCTTT
>TRBJ1-6|TRBV7-9|TRBD1|-
CASSPPGQGNSPLHF
TGTGCCAGCAGCCCACCGGGACAGGGGAATTCACCCCTCCACTTT
>TRBJ2-1|TRBV27|TRBD2|-
CASSLERENNEQFF
TGTGCCAGCAGTTTAGAGCGGGAGAACAATGAGCAGTTCTTC
>TRBJ1-5|TRBV6-6|-|-
CASSYSVRVDQPQHF
TGTGCCAGCAGTTACTCGGTCCGGGTCGATCAGCCCCAGCATTTT
>TRBJ2-7|TRBV11-3|TRBD1|-
CASSPGQGTESSYEQYF
TGTGCCAGCAGTCCAGGACAGGGTACGGAGAGCTCCTACGAGCAGTACTTC
>TRBJ1-4|TRBV19|TRBD1|-
CASSWDRGPDATNEKLFF
TGTGCCAGTAGTTGGGACAGGGGGCCCGACGCAACTAATGAAAAACTGTTTTTT
>TRBJ2-7|TRBV12-5|TRBD1|-
CASGLIPSDRVSYEQYF
TGTGCTAGTGGTTTAATACCTTCGGACAGGGTCTCCTACGAGCAGTACTTC
>TRBJ2-7|TRBV19|-|-
CASSIGRNEQYF
TGTGCCAGTAGTATCGGGAGAAACGAGCAGTACTTC
>TRBJ1-2|TRBV2|-|-
CASSLGQNNYGYTF
TGTGCCAGCAGCCTCGGACAGAATAACTATGGCTACACCTTC
>TRBJ2-1|TRBV7-2|-|-
CASSSPGAGVLNEQFF
TGTGCCAGCAGCTCCCCGGGAGCGGGTGTCCTAAATGAGCAGTTCTTC
>TRBJ1-3|TRBV5-6|-|once
CASSRRAGNTIYF
TGTGCCAGCAGCCGCAGGGCTGGAAACACCATATATTTT
>TRBJ2-7|TRBV7-2|TRBD1|-
CASSLRTGAYEQYF
TGTGCCAGCAGCTTAAGGACAGGGGCCTACGAGCAGTACTTC
>TRBJ2-5|TRBV7-3|-|-
CASSAGDQETQYF
TGTGCCAGCAGCGCCGGGGATCAAGAGACCCAGTACTTC
>TRBJ1-6|TRBV19|TRBD1|-
CASGQGHSPLHF
TGTGCCAGTGGACAGGGACATTCACCCCTCCACTTT
>TRBJ1-2|TRBV5-1|-|-
CASSSGTNYGYTF
TGCGCCAGCAGCTCCGGGACAAACTATGGCTACACCTTC
>TRBJ2-7|TRBV9|-|-
CASSVGLEVYEQYF
TGTGCCAGCAGCGTAGGACTGGAGGTCTACGAGCAGTACTTC
>TRBJ2-3|TRBV24-1|TRBD2|-
CATSGSAGGGGTQYF
TGTGCCACCAGTGGTTCCGCGGGAGGAGGGGGTACGCAGTATTTT
>TRBJ1-2|TRBV6-5|-|-
CASSSQRRAGLIGYTF
TGTGCCAGCAGTTCCCAAAGACGGGCGGGTCTAATTGGCTACACCTTC
>TRBJ2-5|TRBV6-5|-|-
CASSYTEGGGETQYF
TGTGCCAGCAGTTACACGGAGGGCGGTGGAGAGACCCAGTACTTC
>TRBJ1-2|TRBV11-2|-|-
CASSLVLDSRYGYTF
TGTGCCAGCAGCTTAGTCCTGGACAGTCGTTATGGCTACACCTTC
>TRBJ1-2|TRBV18|-|few
CASSPDTGWSGYTF
TGTGCCAGCTCACCGGACACCGGATGGAGTGGCTACACCTTC
>TRBJ1-4|TRBV28|TRBD1|-
CASSFFLSKDRGPNTGEKLFF
TGTGCCAGCAGTTTTTTTTTGAGTAAGGACAGGGGGCCTAATACCGGTGAAAAACTGTTTTTT
>TRBJ1-5|TRBV15|-|-
CATSSGGEEAQHF
TGTGCCACCAGCAGTGGTGGGGAGGAAGCCCAGCATTTT
>TRBJ1-6|TRBV2|-|-
CASSESSYNSPLHF
TGTGCCAGCAGCGAGAGCTCCTATAATTCACCCCTCCACTTT
>TRBJ2-1|TRBV5-6|-|-
CASSFWGGDEQFF
TGTGCCAGCAGCTTTTGGGGAGGAGATGAGCAGTTCTTC
>TRBJ1-2|TRBV12-3/TRBV12-4|TRBD1|-
CASSHDREVGYTF
TGTGCCAGCAGCCATGACAGGGAGGTCGGCTACACCTTC
>TRBJ2-7|TRBV24-1|TRBD2|-
CATSDPGLDGYEQYF
TGTGCCACCAGTGACCCGGGACTAGATGGGTACGAGCAGTACTTC